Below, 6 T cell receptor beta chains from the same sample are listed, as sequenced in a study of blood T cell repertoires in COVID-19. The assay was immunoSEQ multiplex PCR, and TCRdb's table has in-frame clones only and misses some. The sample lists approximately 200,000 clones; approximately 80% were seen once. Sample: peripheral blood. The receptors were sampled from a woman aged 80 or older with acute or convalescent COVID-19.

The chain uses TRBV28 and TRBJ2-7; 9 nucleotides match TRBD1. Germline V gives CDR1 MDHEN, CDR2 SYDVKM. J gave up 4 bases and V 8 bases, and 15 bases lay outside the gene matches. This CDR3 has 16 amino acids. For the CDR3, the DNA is TGTGCCAGCGGATCCAAACGGACAGGGGCCAATTACGAGCAGTACTTC. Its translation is CASGSKRTGANYEQYF.

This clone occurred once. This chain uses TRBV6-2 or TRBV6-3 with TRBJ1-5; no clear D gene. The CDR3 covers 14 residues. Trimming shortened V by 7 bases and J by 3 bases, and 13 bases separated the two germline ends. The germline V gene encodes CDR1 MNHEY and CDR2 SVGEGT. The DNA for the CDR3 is TGTGCCAGCAACCCCGGGATGGACAATCAGCCCCAGCATTTT. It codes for CASNPGMDNQPQHF.

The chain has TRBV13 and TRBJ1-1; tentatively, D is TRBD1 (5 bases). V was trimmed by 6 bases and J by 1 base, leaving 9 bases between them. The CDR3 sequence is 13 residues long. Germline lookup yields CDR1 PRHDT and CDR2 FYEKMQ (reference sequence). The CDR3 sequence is CASSFDRNTEAFF. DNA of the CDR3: TGTGCCAGCAGTTTTGACAGGAACACTGAAGCTTTCTTT.

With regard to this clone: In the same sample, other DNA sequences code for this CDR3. DNA for the CDR3: TGTGCCAGCAGCTTAGGGGGGGGTTACGAGCAGTACTTC. Encoded protein: CASSLGGGYEQYF. The rearrangement joins TRBV11-3 to TRBJ2-7; 7 nucleotides match TRBD2. Germline-derived CDR1 and CDR2 are SGHNT and YENEEA. Losses at the gene ends were 1 base for V and 4 bases for J; bases not matched to a gene: 1. The CDR3 spans 13 residues.

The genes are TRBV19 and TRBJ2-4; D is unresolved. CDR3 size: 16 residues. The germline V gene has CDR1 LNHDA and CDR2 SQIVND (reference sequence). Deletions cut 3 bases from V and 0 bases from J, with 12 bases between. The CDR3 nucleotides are TGTGCCAGTAGTATGATTCAGAACCTAGCCAAAAACATTCAGTACTTC. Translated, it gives CASSMIQNLAKNIQYF.

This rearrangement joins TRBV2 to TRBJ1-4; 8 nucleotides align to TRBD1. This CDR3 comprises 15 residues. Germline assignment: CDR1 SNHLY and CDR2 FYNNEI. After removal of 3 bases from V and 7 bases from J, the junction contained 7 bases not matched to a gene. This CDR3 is CASSDHRDRGEKLFF. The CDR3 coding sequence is TGTGCCAGCAGTGATCACCGAGACAGGGGTGAAAAACTGTTTTTT. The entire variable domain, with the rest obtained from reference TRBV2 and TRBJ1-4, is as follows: EPEVTQTPSHQVTQMGQEVILRCVPISNHLYFYWYRQILGQKVEFLVSFYNNEISEKSEIFDDQFSVERPDGSNFTLKIRSTKLEDSAMYFCASSDHRDRGEKLFFGSGTQLSVL.